This TCR beta chain was observed in a study of cytomegalovirus exposure and HLA in healthy donors. Overall study findings and caveats: Within the data, a cluster of highly shared sequence variants was likely a sequencing artifact. Upon later analysis, TCR association rates were observed to vary by HLA locus, being highest for DRB1 and lowest for HLA-C.

The germline CDR1 and CDR2 sequences are MDHEN and SYDVKM. J lost 8 bases, V lost 5 bases, and 6 bases had no gene match. The CDR3 runs 15 residues. PCR used 60 Vbeta primers and 13 Jbeta primers. TCRdb's table, derived via immunoSEQ multiplex PCR, lists solely in-frame clones and lacks some. Found here are about 100,000 clones, approximately 85% of them singletons; the top ten hold about 4.8%. This clone appeared once. Its antigen is currently unknown. The sample was PBMCs. The chain joins TRBV28 to TRBJ1-4, with TRBD1 matching 12 bases. The source of this sequence is a man aged 40-49 years in good health and CMV-seropositive. CDR3 sequence reads: CASSPGTGGGEKLFF. The CDR3 coding sequence is TGTGCCAGCAGTCCCGGGACAGGGGGCGGAGAAAAACTGTTTTTT.